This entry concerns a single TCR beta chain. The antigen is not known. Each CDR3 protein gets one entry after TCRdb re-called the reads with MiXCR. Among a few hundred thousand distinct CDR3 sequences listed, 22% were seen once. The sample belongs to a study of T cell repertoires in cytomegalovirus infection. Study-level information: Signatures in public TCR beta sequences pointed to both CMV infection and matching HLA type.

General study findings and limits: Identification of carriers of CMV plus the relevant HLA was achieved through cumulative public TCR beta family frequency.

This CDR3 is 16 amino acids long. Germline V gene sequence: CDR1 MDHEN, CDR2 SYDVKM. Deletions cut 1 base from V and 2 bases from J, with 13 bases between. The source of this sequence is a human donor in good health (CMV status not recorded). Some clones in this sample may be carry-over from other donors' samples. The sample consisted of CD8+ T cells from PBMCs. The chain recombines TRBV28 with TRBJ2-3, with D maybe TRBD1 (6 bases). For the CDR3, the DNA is TGTGCCAGCAGTTTATACTTAGGGGGTATCACAGATACGCAGTATTTT. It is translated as CASSLYLGGITDTQYF. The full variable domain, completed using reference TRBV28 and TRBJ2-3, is DVKVTQSSRYLVKRTGEKVFLECVQDMDHENMFWYRQDPGLGLRLIYFSYDVKMKEKGDIPEGYSVSREKKERFSLILESASTNQTSMYLCASSLYLGGITDTQYFGPGTRLTVL.